Each of the 20 T cell receptor beta chains below was sequenced from the same sample in a study of T cells after yellow fever vaccination. From the 5' RACE reads, TCRdb called clonotypes with MiXCR, one entry per CDR3 protein. The table has 200,000 to 300,000 distinct CDR3 sequences, roughly 3.5% seen once; the top ten hold under 20%. The sequenced sample was PBMCs, obtained 15 days after the yellow fever booster vaccination. The receptor set was obtained from a man aged 18 to 35 who received the YFV17D yellow fever vaccine.

This clonotype was recorded a few times. The chain employs TRBV30 and TRBJ2-1, with D uncertain. The CDR3 length is 13 residues. V lost 3 bases to trimming and J lost 4 bases, with 10 bases between them. Germline V lookup: CDR1 GTSNPN, CDR2 SVGIG (reference sequence). The CDR3 here is CAWRVTTYNEQFF. CDR3 nucleotide sequence: TGTGCCTGGAGGGTAACTACTTACAATGAGCAGTTCTTC.

Regarding this clonotype: This may come from a read error, since a much larger clone is one base off. The chain recombines TRBV5-1 with TRBJ2-7, with TRBD1 identical over 7 bases. J was trimmed by 6 bases and V by 7 bases; bases with no gene match: 10. Per the germline V gene, CDR1 is SGHRS and CDR2 is YFSETQ. The CDR3 totals 13 residues. The CDR3 DNA is TGCGCCAGCTGCTCCGAGGGGGCCCCCGAGCAGTACTTC. It yields the protein CASCSEGAPEQYF. Combining the CDR3 with reference TRBV5-1 and TRBJ2-7 gives the whole variable domain KAGVTQTPRYLIKTRGQQVTLSCSPISGHRSVSWYQQTPGQGLQFLFEYFSETQRNKGNFPGRFSGRQFSNSRSEMNVSTLELGDSALYLCASCSEGAPEQYFGPGTRLTVT.

There are many counts of this clonotype. The rearrangement links TRBV7-8 to TRBJ1-1; D not resolved. The CDR3 contains 14 residues. Between the trimmed V and J ends, which lost 4 bases and 6 bases, there was a span of 15 bases. CDR1 is SGHVS, CDR2 FQNEAQ, per germline. Here the CDR3 DNA reads TGTGCCAGCAGCTCCTACAGCGTAAAACCTGAAGCTTTCTTT. This translates into CASSSYSVKPEAFF.

This clonotype has a count of ten or more. J is TRBJ2-1 and V is TRBV18, with a tentative D call TRBD1 (6 bases). The V end lost 5 bases, the J end lost 4 bases, and 15 bases lay between the germline ends. The germline V gene has CDR1 KGHSH and CDR2 LQKENI. This CDR3 spans 15 amino acids. DNA for the CDR3: TGTGCCAGCTCATCGGACAGAGAATATTACAATGAGCAGTTCTTC. Its protein is CASSSDREYYNEQFF.

This clonotype was observed at least ten times. The rearrangement joins TRBV6-2 or TRBV6-3 to TRBJ2-7; the D is unclear. CDR1 is MNHEY, CDR2 SVGEGT, per germline. The CDR3 sequence is 13 residues long. The ends were cut back, 7 bases at V and 5 bases at J, with 15 bases in the middle. CDR3 bases: TGTGCCAGCAAATCTGAATGGTTTGACGAGCAGTACGTC. It yields the protein CASKSEWFDEQYV.

This clonotype has a count of ten or more. The chain employs TRBV18 and TRBJ2-2; 8 bases are shared with TRBD1. Germline assignment: CDR1 KGHSH and CDR2 LQKENI. V lost 6 bases and J lost 6; bases outside the gene matches: 9. This CDR3 is 15 amino acids long. For the CDR3, the DNA is TGTGCCAGCTCTCAAGGACAGGGAGGAGCCGGGGAGCTGTTTTTT. Its translation: CASSQGQGGAGELFF.

In its sample, this clonotype was seen many times. The rearrangement uses TRBV2 and TRBJ2-5; D is undetermined. The germline V and J ends were trimmed by 7 bases and 4 bases, with 13 bases remaining between them. Germline loops: CDR1 SNHLY, CDR2 FYNNEI. This CDR3 is built from 13 residues. The CDR3 is CASTLGPVETQYF. The CDR3 bases are TGTGCCAGCACCTTAGGTCCCGTAGAGACCCAGTACTTC.

This clonotype was seen only a few times. V is TRBV3-1 and J is TRBJ1-2; D is undetermined. Between the trimmed V and J ends, which lost 4 bases and 8 bases, there was a span of 14 bases. Germline CDR1 is LGHDT and CDR2 is YNNKEL (reference sequence). There are 13 residues in the CDR3. This CDR3 is CASSLRRRRGYTF. DNA for the CDR3: TGTGCCAGCAGCCTTAGACGACGGAGAGGCTACACCTTC.

This clonotype was observed at least ten times. The rearrangement links TRBV5-1 to TRBJ2-3; D is ambiguous. The CDR3 totals 15 residues. CDR1 and CDR2 (germline): SGHRS, YFSETQ. V lost 4 bases to trimming and J lost 2 bases, with 14 bases between them. CDR3 DNA sequence: TGCGCCAGCAGCGCAGTATCGGCCTCCACAGATACGCAGTATTTT. Translating it yields CASSAVSASTDTQYF.

A few counts support this clonotype. A read error may be the cause here, since a much bigger clone is one base away. The chain employs TRBV7-9 and TRBJ2-3; TRBD2 agrees at 7 bases. J lost 3 bases, V lost 7 bases, and 7 bases had no gene match. The germline CDR1 and CDR2 sequences are SEHNR and FQNEAQ (reference sequence). CDR3 length: 14 residues. Here the CDR3 reads CASNPMGGTDTQYF. In DNA, the CDR3 is TGTGCCAGCAACCCCATGGGGGGGACAGATACGCAGTATTTT.

The sample holds many counts of this clonotype. CDR3 DNA sequence: TGTGCCAGCAGCGTAGGAGGCGCCCAGACCCAGTACTTC. Its protein product is CASSVGGAQTQYF. The genes are TRBV9 and TRBJ2-5; D unclear. The germline V gene encodes CDR1 SGDLS and CDR2 YYNGEE. This CDR3 comprises 13 residues. Trimming shortened V by 0 bases and J by 6 bases, and 9 bases separated the two germline ends.

This clonotype was detected ten times or more. This chain connects TRBV2 to TRBJ1-3; D gene unclear. The CDR3 totals 14 residues. Germline lookup yields CDR1 SNHLY and CDR2 FYNNEI. Deletions cut 5 bases from V and 7 bases from J, with 15 bases between. The CDR3 loop reads CASSLLDRENTIYF. The CDR3 nucleotides read TGTGCCAGCAGTCTCCTGGATAGGGAGAACACCATATATTTT.

Ten or more counts support this clonotype. The V gene is TRBV6-6, the J gene TRBJ2-2; the match to TRBD2 covers 9 bases. Germline CDR1 MNHNY, CDR2 SVGAGI (reference sequence). The length of the CDR3 is 17 residues. Unmatched junction bases numbered 4, after V lost 0 bases and J lost 2 bases. This chain's CDR3 is CASSYSRGGVNTGELFF. CDR3 coding DNA: TGTGCCAGCAGTTACTCTCGCGGGGGGGTTAACACCGGGGAGCTGTTTTTT.

This clonotype was seen more than once but under ten times. CDR3 region: CARSSTGGYSPLHF. As DNA, the CDR3 is TGTGCCAGGTCATCGACAGGGGGGTACTCACCCCTCCACTTT. The chain carries TRBV2 and TRBJ1-6; 9 nucleotides match TRBD1. The CDR3 is made up of 14 amino acids. Germline V CDR1 and CDR2: SNHLY, FYNNEI. J was trimmed by 10 bases and V by 9 bases; bases with no gene match: 10. Full variable domain (rest looked up from reference TRBV2 and TRBJ1-6): EPEVTQTPSHQVTQMGQEVILRCVPISNHLYFYWYRQILGQKVEFLVSFYNNEISEKSEIFDDQFSVERPDGSNFTLKIRSTKLEDSAMYFCARSSTGGYSPLHFGNGTRLTVT.

The V gene is TRBV11-2, the J gene TRBJ2-1; D perhaps matches TRBD2 (5 bases). Germline V lookup: CDR1 SGHAT, CDR2 FQNNGV. The CDR3 runs 14 residues. V shed 5 bases and J shed 6 bases, with 14 bases lying between them. This chain's CDR3 is CASSPRTRGNEQFF. The CDR3 DNA sequence: TGTGCCAGCAGCCCCCGGACTCGGGGCAATGAGCAGTTCTTC.

This clonotype was picked up a small number of times. The chain couples TRBV30 to TRBJ1-2; no firm D call. The CDR3 consists of 15 residues. The germline gives CDR1 GTSNPN, CDR2 SVGIG (reference sequence). Trimming took 1 base from V and 8 from J, leaving 20 bases between them. CDR3: CAWSAREEGGWGYTF. The CDR3 nucleotides are TGTGCCTGGAGTGCCCGGGAAGAGGGTGGATGGGGCTACACCTTC.

This clonotype has ten or more counts. The chain has TRBV4-3 and TRBJ2-2; D gene unclear. Germline V gene lookup returns CDR1 LGHNA and CDR2 YSLEER. Trimming cost V 4 bases and J 7 bases, with 16 bases left between them. The CDR3 covers 15 residues. CDR3 amino acids: CASSPTYRNYGELFF. The CDR3 region has the DNA TGCGCCAGCAGCCCCACCTACCGTAATTACGGGGAGCTGTTTTTT.

This clonotype was seen repeatedly, ten times or more. The J gene is TRBJ2-1, the V gene TRBV7-2; 9 bases map to TRBD1. In germline, CDR1 is SGHTA, CDR2 FQGNSA. With V trimmed by 5 bases and J by 7 bases, 9 bases remained unmatched. The length of the CDR3 is 15 residues. The CDR3 nucleotides are TGTGCCAGCAGCCCAGACAGGGGGATGTGGAATGAGCAGTTCTTC. This encodes CASSPDRGMWNEQFF.

There are many counts of this clonotype. The chain has TRBV5-5 and TRBJ2-7; D may be TRBD1 (5 bases). V lost 3 bases, J lost 1 base, and 17 bases lay in between. Germline lookup yields CDR1 SGHKS and CDR2 YYEKEE (reference sequence). The CDR3 is made up of 16 amino acids. Written as DNA, the CDR3 is TGTGCCAGCAGCTCTGATACAGGAGTATTGTCCTACGAGCAGTACGTC. Protein sequence: CASSSDTGVLSYEQYV.

This clonotype was detected many times. V and J are TRBV7-9 and TRBJ2-7; a weak D match, TRBD2 (5 bases). Germline CDR1 is SEHNR and CDR2 is FQNEAQ (reference sequence). Trimming took off 1 base at V and 9 bases at J, with 10 bases between the two ends. The CDR3 totals 12 residues. Here the CDR3 reads CASSLGESGQYF. The CDR3 region has the DNA TGTGCCAGCAGCTTAGGGGAGAGCGGGCAGTACTTC.